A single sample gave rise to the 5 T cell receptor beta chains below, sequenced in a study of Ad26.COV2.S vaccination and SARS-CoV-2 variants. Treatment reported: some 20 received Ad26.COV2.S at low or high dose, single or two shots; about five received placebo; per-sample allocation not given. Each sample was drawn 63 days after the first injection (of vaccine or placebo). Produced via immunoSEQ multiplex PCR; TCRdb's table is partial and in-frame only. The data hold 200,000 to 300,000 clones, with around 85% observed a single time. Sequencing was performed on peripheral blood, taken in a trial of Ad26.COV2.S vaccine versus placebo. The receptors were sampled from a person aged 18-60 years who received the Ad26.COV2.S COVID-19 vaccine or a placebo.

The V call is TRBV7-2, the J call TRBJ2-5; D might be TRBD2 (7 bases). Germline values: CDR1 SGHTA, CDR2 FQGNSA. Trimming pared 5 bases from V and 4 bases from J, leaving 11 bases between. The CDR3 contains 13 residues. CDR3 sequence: CASSPGGRETQYF. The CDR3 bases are TGTGCCAGCAGCCCCGGGGGGCGAGAGACCCAGTACTTC. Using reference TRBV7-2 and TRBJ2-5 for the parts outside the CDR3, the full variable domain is GAGVSQSPSNKVTEKGKDVELRCDPISGHTALYWYRQSLGQGLEFLIYFQGNSAPDKSGLPSDRFSAERTGGSVSTLTIQRTQQEDSAVYLCASSPGGRETQYFGPGTRLLVL.

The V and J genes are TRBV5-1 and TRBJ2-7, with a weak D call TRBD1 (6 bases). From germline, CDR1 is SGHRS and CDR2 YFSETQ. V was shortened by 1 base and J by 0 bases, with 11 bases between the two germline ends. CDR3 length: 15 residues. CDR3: CASSLRSGASYEQYF. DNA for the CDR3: TGCGCCAGCAGCTTGAGGTCAGGGGCCTCCTACGAGCAGTACTTC.

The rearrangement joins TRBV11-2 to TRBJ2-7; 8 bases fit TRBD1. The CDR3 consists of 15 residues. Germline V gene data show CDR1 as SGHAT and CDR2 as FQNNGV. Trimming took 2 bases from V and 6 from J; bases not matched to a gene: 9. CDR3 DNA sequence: TGTGCCAGCAGCTTAAATTTCGGACAGGGCACCGAGCAGTACGTC. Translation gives CASSLNFGQGTEQYV.

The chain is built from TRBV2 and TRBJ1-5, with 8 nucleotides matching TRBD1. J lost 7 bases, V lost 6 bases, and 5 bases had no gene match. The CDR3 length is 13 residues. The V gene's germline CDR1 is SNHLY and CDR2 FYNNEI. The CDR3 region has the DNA TGTGCCAGCAGGACAGGGGACGGGCAGCCCCAGCATTTT. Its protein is CASRTGDGQPQHF. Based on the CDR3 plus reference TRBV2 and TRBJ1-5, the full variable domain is EPEVTQTPSHQVTQMGQEVILRCVPISNHLYFYWYRQILGQKVEFLVSFYNNEISEKSEIFDDQFSVERPDGSNFTLKIRSTKLEDSAMYFCASRTGDGQPQHFGDGTRLSIL.

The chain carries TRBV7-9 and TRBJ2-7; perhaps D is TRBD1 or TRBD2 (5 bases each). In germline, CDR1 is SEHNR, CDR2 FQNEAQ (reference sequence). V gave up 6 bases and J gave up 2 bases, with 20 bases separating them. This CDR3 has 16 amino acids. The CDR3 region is CASRAQTAVGPYEQYF. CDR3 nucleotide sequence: TGTGCCAGCAGGGCGCAGACAGCGGTTGGCCCCTACGAGCAGTACTTC.